This T cell receptor (beta chain) originates from a study of CD8 T cells in ankylosing spondylitis. Study-level results: Peripheral blood held disease-linked clones only at relatively low frequency, and these were CD8+.

TCRdb fed the 5' RACE reads into MiXCR, producing one record per CDR3 protein. The data hold about 69,000 distinct CDR3 sequences, with about 5.7% observed a single time. This clonotype was seen many times. Its antigen is undetermined. This CDR3 region has 14 residues. The V end lost 5 bases, the J end lost 5 bases, and 15 bases lay between the germline ends. Germline CDR1 reads MNHEY; CDR2 reads SVGEGT. This sequence originates from a male donor with ankylosing spondylitis or in good health (not recorded which). The chain is built from TRBV6-2 or TRBV6-3 and TRBJ2-5, with TRBD1 as a possible D gene (6 bases). The source material was blood, either unsorted or a sorted T cell fraction (not recorded which). In DNA form, the CDR3 reads TGTGCCAGCAGTCCGACAGGAAGTTTGGAGACCCAGTACTTC. It yields the protein CASSPTGSLETQYF.